These 16 T cell receptor beta chains were sequenced from one sample in a study of T cells after yellow fever vaccination. TCRdb reanalysed the 5' RACE reads using MiXCR and keeps one entry per CDR3 protein. Of tens of thousands of distinct CDR3 sequences in the sample, roughly 10% were seen once. Sequenced material: PBMCs, either bulk or a sorted T-cell subset (CD4+, CD8+, memory, or dextramer-sorted; not recorded which), taken approximately 15 days after the first yellow fever vaccination. The receptor set was obtained from a man between 18 and 29 years old who received the YFV17D yellow fever vaccine.

This clonotype was picked up many times. The V gene is TRBV10-3, the J gene TRBJ2-3, with 14 bases identical to TRBD2. Losses at the gene ends were 8 bases for V and 4 bases for J; bases not matched to a gene: 8. Germline CDR1 and CDR2: ENHRY and SYGVKD. CDR3 length equals 16 residues. DNA for the CDR3: TGTGCCATCGGGACTAGCGGGGGTTCATATCCAGATACGCAGTATTTT. Its protein product is CAIGTSGGSYPDTQYF.

This clonotype was detected many times. The chain combines TRBV5-5 with TRBJ1-3; D ambiguous. V lost 4 bases to trimming and J lost 0 bases, with 17 bases between them. Germline CDR1 reads SGHKS; CDR2 reads YYEKEE (reference sequence). CDR3 length: 17 amino acids. The CDR3 DNA is TGTGCCAGCAGCCCCGGCGGTCGGGCCTTCTCTGGAAACACCATATATTTT. The encoded protein is CASSPGGRAFSGNTIYF.

This clonotype appeared many times. The chain joins TRBV6-5 to TRBJ1-2; D not certain. Trimming removed 8 bases from V and 9 bases from J, with 13 bases in between. The CDR3 totals 11 residues. In germline, CDR1 is MNHEY, CDR2 SVGAGI. CDR3 loop: CASASRWSYTF. The CDR3 nucleotides read TGTGCCAGCGCCTCACGGTGGAGCTACACCTTC.

There are many counts of this clonotype. This rearrangement joins TRBV11-2 to TRBJ2-1; the match to TRBD1 covers 7 bases. The germline V gene has CDR1 SGHAT and CDR2 FQNNGV. J was trimmed by 7 bases and V by 3 bases; bases with no gene match: 9. This CDR3 region has 15 residues. This CDR3 is CASSFRQGSRNEQFF. CDR3 in DNA: TGTGCCAGCAGCTTCCGACAGGGCTCGCGGAATGAGCAGTTCTTC.

This rearrangement joins TRBV6-4 to TRBJ2-2, with D possibly being TRBD1 or TRBD2 (6 bases each). With 3 bases removed from V and 2 bases from J, the gap between germline ends came to 10 bases. Germline loops: CDR1 MRHNA, CDR2 SNTAGT. The CDR3 sequence is 15 residues long. In DNA form, the CDR3 reads TGTGCCAGCAGTGAGGGGGGACAAAACACCGGGGAGCTGTTTTTT. The encoded protein is CASSEGGQNTGELFF.

This clonotype showed up many times. The chain links TRBV7-9 to TRBJ2-2; TRBD1 aligns across 7 bases. With V trimmed by 6 bases and J by 3 bases, 4 bases remained unmatched. Germline V gene sequence: CDR1 SEHNR, CDR2 FQNEAQ (reference sequence). This CDR3 region has 14 residues. The CDR3 nucleotides read TGTGCCAGCAGTTACGACAGGGACACCGGGGAGCTGTTTTTT. This encodes CASSYDRDTGELFF. The complete variable domain, with remaining parts taken from reference TRBV7-9 and TRBJ2-2, reads DTGVSQNPRHKITKRGQNVTFRCDPISEHNRLYWYRQTLGQGPEFLTYFQNEAQLEKSRLLSDRFSAERPKGSFSTLEIQRTEQGDSAMYLCASSYDRDTGELFFGEGSRLTVL.

This clonotype was detected many times. The rearrangement links TRBV10-3 to TRBJ2-2, with TRBD1 identical over 10 bases. Germline assignment: CDR1 ENHRY and CDR2 SYGVKD. V shed 5 bases, J shed 1 base, and the junction held 4 bases outside the gene matches. CDR3 length equals 16 residues. CDR3 DNA sequence: TGTGCCATCAGTCCGGACAGGGGGATGAACACCGGGGAGCTGTTTTTT. Encoded protein: CAISPDRGMNTGELFF.

This clonotype has at least ten counts. The chain couples TRBV3-1 to TRBJ1-2, with D hard to call. The germline V and J ends were trimmed by 1 base and 4 bases, with 13 bases remaining between them. The CDR3 has 15 residues. Per the germline V gene, CDR1 is LGHDT and CDR2 is YNNKEL (reference sequence). The CDR3 is CASSQGPFGAYGYTF. The CDR3, as DNA: TGTGCCAGCAGCCAAGGACCGTTCGGAGCCTATGGCTACACCTTC.

This clonotype came up many times. The genes are TRBV5-4 and TRBJ2-5; TRBD1 might be the D (6 bases). The CDR3 has 14 amino acids. The germline gives CDR1 SGHNT, CDR2 YYREEE (reference sequence). Trimming shortened V by 4 bases and J by 1 base, and 11 bases separated the two germline ends. CDR3 sequence reads: CASSGRDIQETQYF. CDR3 nucleotides: TGTGCCAGCAGCGGCCGGGACATCCAAGAGACCCAGTACTTC.

This clonotype showed up many times. This chain connects TRBV7-2 to TRBJ2-3; D gene unclear. This CDR3 has 13 residues. Germline V CDR1 and CDR2: SGHTA, FQGNSA. Trimming took off 5 bases at V and 5 bases at J, with 11 bases between the two ends. CDR3 amino acids: CASSPRALDTQYF. The DNA for the CDR3 is TGTGCCAGCAGCCCCCGAGCATTAGATACGCAGTATTTT.

This clonotype occurred many times. V gene TRBV5-1 combines with J gene TRBJ2-1; D possibly matches TRBD1 or TRBD2 (6 bases each). The V gene lost 2 bases and the J gene lost 3 bases, with 12 bases spanning the gap. The germline V gene encodes CDR1 SGHRS and CDR2 YFSETQ. The CDR3 totals 15 residues. CDR3 protein: CASSLGGFNYNEQFF. CDR3 sequence (DNA): TGCGCCAGCAGCTTAGGGGGGTTTAACTACAATGAGCAGTTCTTC.

This clonotype was seen repeatedly, ten times or more. This chain uses TRBV30 with TRBJ1-2, with D unclear. The germline V gene encodes CDR1 GTSNPN and CDR2 SVGIG (reference sequence). V was clipped by 4 bases and J by 4 bases, with 13 bases between them. The CDR3 consists of 13 residues. CDR3 sequence: CAWKRDRPYGYTF. The CDR3 nucleotides read TGTGCCTGGAAACGAGACCGCCCCTATGGCTACACCTTC. Combining the CDR3 with reference TRBV30 and TRBJ1-2 gives the whole variable domain SQTIHQWPATLVQPVGSPLSLECTVEGTSNPNLYWYRQAAGRGLQLLFYSVGIGQISSEVPQNLSASRPQDRQFILSSKKLLLSDSGFYLCAWKRDRPYGYTFGSGTRLTVV.

This clonotype occurred many times. The chain recombines TRBV6-5 with TRBJ1-6; no firm D call. The germline gives CDR1 MNHEY, CDR2 SVGAGI. The length of the CDR3 is 14 residues. V lost 6 bases to trimming and J lost 8 bases, with 14 bases between them. This CDR3 reads CASSPQRGHSPLHF. The CDR3 nucleotides read TGTGCCAGCAGCCCCCAACGCGGCCATTCACCCCTCCACTTT.

About this clonotype: One base away lies a much larger clone, so this may be a sequencing read error. The chain employs TRBV7-9 and TRBJ1-2; the match to TRBD1 covers 11 bases. V lost 7 bases to trimming and J lost 4 bases; unmatched junction nucleotides: 5. The CDR3 has 14 amino acids. The germline gives CDR1 SEHNR, CDR2 FQNEAQ (reference sequence). The CDR3 region is CASILGQGAYGYTF. The CDR3 DNA is TGTGCCAGCATCCTCGGACAGGGGGCCTATGGCTACACCTTC.

This clonotype has a handful of counts. The chain joins TRBV18 to TRBJ1-6; D is unresolved. V shed 8 bases and J shed 8 bases, with 13 bases lying between them. The length of the CDR3 is 13 residues. The germline V gene has CDR1 KGHSH and CDR2 LQKENI. In nucleotides, the CDR3 is TGTGCCAGCCGGGCGGACCAGGATTCACCCCTCCACTTT. Translating it yields CASRADQDSPLHF.

This clonotype was observed at least ten times. V and J are TRBV4-1 and TRBJ2-2; D not certain. Trimming removed 1 base from V and 8 bases from J, with 2 bases in between. The CDR3 is made up of 11 amino acids. The germline gives CDR1 MGHRA, CDR2 YSYEKL. The CDR3 DNA is TGCGCCAGCAGCCAAGGGGGGGAGCTGTTTTTT. This translates into CASSQGGELFF.